The 24 T cell receptor beta chains given below trace back to one sample, sequenced in a study of blood T cell repertoires in COVID-19. Clones were sequenced by immunoSEQ multiplex PCR, and TCRdb holds only the in-frame ones, with some missing. The sample has about 130,000 clones, around 80% seen once. The material sequenced was peripheral blood. These receptors all come from a human donor in a cohort sampled during active COVID-19.

This chain links TRBV10-1 with TRBJ2-3; D perhaps matches TRBD2 (6 bases). CDR3 length: 17 residues. The germline V gene has CDR1 WNHNN and CDR2 SYGVQD (reference sequence). V lost 3 bases, J lost 5 bases, and 21 bases lay in between. The CDR3 DNA reads TGCGCCAGCAGTGACCCGGGACCTTCGCGGGGTAAAGATACGCAGTATTTT. It is translated as CASSDPGPSRGKDTQYF.

The chain recombines TRBV18 with TRBJ2-5; D is perhaps TRBD1 (6 bases). The CDR3 totals 15 residues. The V end lost 3 bases, the J end lost 1 base, and 12 bases lay between the germline ends. The germline V gene encodes CDR1 KGHSH and CDR2 LQKENI. The CDR3 region is CASSPRNRAQETQYF. CDR3 nucleotides: TGTGCCAGCTCACCCCGGAACAGGGCCCAAGAGACCCAGTACTTC.

This rearrangement joins TRBV6-5 to TRBJ1-2; TRBD1 agrees at 8 bases. In germline, CDR1 is MNHEY, CDR2 SVGAGI. The V and J ends lost 6 bases and 4 bases, in that order; junction bases with no gene match: 4. The length of the CDR3 is 13 residues. The CDR3 here is CASSSGGIYGYTF. The CDR3 DNA is TGTGCCAGCAGCTCAGGGGGCATCTATGGCTACACCTTC.

V gene TRBV6-5 combines with J gene TRBJ1-6; 7 bases are shared with TRBD1. With 2 bases clipped from V and 7 bases from J, the junction kept 5 bases outside the gene matches. The CDR3 has 15 amino acids. Germline V lookup: CDR1 MNHEY, CDR2 SVGAGI. The CDR3 bases are TGTGCCAGCAGTTACAACAGGGGCTGGAATTCACCCCTCCACTTT. As protein: CASSYNRGWNSPLHF.

The J gene is TRBJ2-3, the V gene TRBV11-1; the match to TRBD2 covers 9 bases. Per germline, CDR1 SGHAT and CDR2 FQDESV (reference sequence). This CDR3 region has 16 residues. V was clipped by 1 base and J by 4 bases; unmatched bases: 6. CDR3 protein: CASSLGVSGGADTQYF. The CDR3 region has the DNA TGTGCCAGCAGCTTAGGGGTTAGCGGGGGTGCAGATACGCAGTATTTT.

The chain is built from TRBV5-8 and TRBJ2-7; no definite D call. Germline V gene data show CDR1 as SGHTS and CDR2 as YDEGEE. V was shortened by 2 bases and J by 3 bases, with 6 bases between the two germline ends. The CDR3 spans 12 residues. The CDR3 DNA sequence: TGTGCCAGCAGCTTCGGCGGCTACGAGCAGTACTTC. Protein product: CASSFGGYEQYF. The full variable domain, its missing parts supplied by reference TRBV5-8 and TRBJ2-7, is EAGVTQSPTHLIKTRGQQATLRCSPISGHTSVYWYQQALGLGLQFLLWYDEGEERNRGNFPPRFSGRQFPNYSSELNVNALELEDSALYLCASSFGGYEQYFGPGTRLTVT.

This clone was seen more than once but under ten times. This chain uses TRBV4-1 with TRBJ2-3; D gene uncertain. The CDR3 sequence is 12 residues long. Deletions cut 5 bases from V and 1 base from J, with 4 bases between. Germline values: CDR1 MGHRA, CDR2 YSYEKL. The CDR3 sequence is CASSFGTDTQYF. In DNA form, the CDR3 reads TGCGCCAGCAGCTTCGGCACAGATACGCAGTATTTT.

CDR3 protein: CASSQRGPRTTENTGELFF. In DNA form, the CDR3 reads TGTGCCAGCAGCCAGAGGGGACCCCGGACTACGGAGAACACCGGGGAGCTGTTTTTT. The chain couples TRBV7-9 to TRBJ2-2, with a tentative D call TRBD2 (6 bases). This CDR3 comprises 19 residues. With 5 bases removed from V and 1 base from J, the gap between germline ends came to 23 bases. Germline-derived CDR1 and CDR2 are SEHNR and FQNEAQ (reference sequence).

V gene TRBV7-9 combines with J gene TRBJ1-3, with TRBD1 matching 7 bases. The CDR3 is 16 amino acids. The germline V gene encodes CDR1 SEHNR and CDR2 FQNEAQ (reference sequence). Losses at the gene ends were 0 bases for V and 3 bases for J; bases not matched to a gene: 5. Here the CDR3 reads CASSLAWGQSGNTIYF. In nucleotides, the CDR3 is TGTGCCAGCAGCTTAGCATGGGGACAGAGTGGAAACACCATATATTTT.

The rearrangement joins TRBV2 to TRBJ1-1; no firm D call. The CDR3 sequence is 13 residues long. Germline CDR1 is SNHLY and CDR2 is FYNNEI. Trimming removed 3 bases at V and 1 base at J, with 6 bases between. The DNA of the CDR3 is TGTGCCAGCAGTGATTTTCAGAACACTGAAGCTTTCTTT. This encodes CASSDFQNTEAFF.

The J gene is TRBJ2-3, the V gene TRBV2, with 7 bases fitting TRBD1. Germline V gene data show CDR1 as SNHLY and CDR2 as FYNNEI. This CDR3 region has 15 residues. V shed 5 bases and J 2 bases; nucleotides not matched to a gene: 7. The CDR3 spells CASSLLQGDTDTQYF. The CDR3 DNA follows: TGTGCCAGCAGTCTCCTTCAGGGGGACACAGATACGCAGTATTTT.

The table lists this clone with a count of one. The CDR3 DNA reads TGTGCCAGCAGCTTGGGGGGAGGCTTCACAGATACGCAGTATTTT. Translation: CASSLGGGFTDTQYF. The V gene is TRBV5-5, the J gene TRBJ2-3; possibly TRBD2 for D (6 bases). CDR1 is SGHKS and CDR2 is YYEKEE in the germline V gene (reference sequence). The CDR3 consists of 15 residues. V was shortened by 0 bases and J by 2 bases, with 10 bases between the two germline ends.

The chain carries TRBV7-9 and TRBJ1-4, with 9 bases matching TRBD1. The CDR3 has 17 amino acids. Per the germline V gene, CDR1 is SEHNR and CDR2 is FQNEAQ (reference sequence). Trimming took 3 bases from V and 0 from J; bases not matched to a gene: 5. The CDR3 sequence is CASSFNRGRATNEKLFF. In DNA form, the CDR3 reads TGTGCCAGCAGCTTTAACAGGGGGCGGGCAACTAATGAAAAACTGTTTTTT.

The chain links TRBV5-4 to TRBJ2-5; 8 positions match TRBD1. There are 14 residues in the CDR3. V gave up 4 bases and J gave up 2 bases; unmatched junction bases: 4. Germline CDR1 reads SGHNT; CDR2 reads YYREEE (reference sequence). The CDR3 nucleotides read TGTGCCAGCAGCACCTGGACAGGGCAAGAGACCCAGTACTTC. Translated, it gives CASSTWTGQETQYF. The whole variable domain, filled in from reference TRBV5-4 and TRBJ2-5, reads ETGVTQSPTHLIKTRGQQVTLRCSSQSGHNTVSWYQQALGQGPQFIFQYYREEENGRGNFPPRFSGLQFPNYSSELNVNALELDDSALYLCASSTWTGQETQYFGPGTRLLVL.

This clone was found a few times. The CDR3 reads CASSPYQAGAFF. The CDR3 nucleotides read TGTGCCAGCAGCCCCTATCAGGCAGGAGCTTTCTTT. The V call is TRBV7-3, the J call TRBJ1-1; no reliable D call. The CDR3 is 12 amino acids. Germline V gene sequence: CDR1 SGHTA, CDR2 FQGTGA. V lost 5 bases to trimming and J lost 10 bases, with 14 bases between them.

V is TRBV18 and J is TRBJ2-3; 10 bases align to TRBD2. CDR3 length: 17 residues. CDR1 and CDR2 from the germline V gene are KGHSH and LQKENI. V dropped 2 bases and J dropped 6; count of bases not matched to a gene: 11. DNA for the CDR3: TGTGCCAGCTCACCAAATCTAGCGGGGGCCCCCGGGGATACGCAGTATTTT. The encoded protein is CASSPNLAGAPGDTQYF.

The rearrangement uses TRBV5-4 and TRBJ2-6; possible D gene TRBD2, 6 bases. Trimming took 6 bases from V and 0 from J, leaving 10 bases between them. CDR3 size: 15 residues. Looked up from germline, CDR1 is SGHNT and CDR2 is YYREEE (reference sequence). CDR3 sequence: CASTQGGSGANVLTF. CDR3 nucleotides: TGTGCCAGCACTCAGGGAGGCTCTGGGGCCAACGTCCTGACTTTC.

This clone was seen more than once but under ten times. The chain is built from TRBV19 and TRBJ2-7; D uncertain. In germline, CDR1 is LNHDA, CDR2 SQIVND (reference sequence). The CDR3 spans 11 residues. Trimming removed 7 bases from V and 3 bases from J, with 7 bases in between. CDR3: CASITVYEQYF. The CDR3 bases are TGTGCCAGTATTACGGTCTACGAGCAGTACTTC. Complete variable domain (other parts from reference TRBV19 and TRBJ2-7): DGGITQSPKYLFRKEGQNVTLSCEQNLNHDAMYWYRQDPGQGLRLIYYSQIVNDFQKGDIAEGYSVSREKKESFPLTVTSAQKNPTAFYLCASITVYEQYFGPGTRLTVT.

This clone has a handful of counts. The chain uses TRBV19 and TRBJ1-2; 9 bases are a match to TRBD1. This CDR3 has 15 residues. CDR1 LNHDA and CDR2 SQIVND come from the germline V gene (reference sequence). V was clipped by 0 bases and J by 1 base; unmatched bases: 0. CDR3 sequence reads: CASSIEGQGNYGYTF. In nucleotides, the CDR3 is TGTGCCAGTAGTATAGAGGGACAGGGTAACTATGGCTACACCTTC.

This clone was counted a few times. The chain employs TRBV12-3 or TRBV12-4 and TRBJ1-5; D is perhaps TRBD1 (6 bases). V shed 6 bases and J shed 3 bases, with 9 bases lying between them. This CDR3 has 13 residues. CDR3 coding DNA: TGTGCCAGCAGCGACAGGTTCAATCAGCCCCAGCATTTT. Translated, it gives CASSDRFNQPQHF.

This clone was observed at least ten times. DNA of the CDR3: TGTGCCAGCAGTTTATCTCGGGGGGCACCGGTCGGCACCGGGGAGCTGTTTTTT. The encoded protein is CASSLSRGAPVGTGELFF. The genes are TRBV27 and TRBJ2-2; D may be TRBD2 (7 bases). V was pared by 0 bases and J by 4 bases, with 18 bases between. Germline CDR1 reads MNHEY; CDR2 reads SMNVEV (reference sequence). The CDR3 is made up of 18 amino acids.

This chain joins TRBV6-5 and TRBJ2-1; 8 nucleotides line up with TRBD1. CDR1 is MNHEY and CDR2 is SVGAGI in the germline V gene. The J segment lost 5 bases and the V segment lost 8 bases, leaving 8 bases of the junction unmatched. The CDR3 is 14 residues long. DNA of the CDR3: TGTGCCAGCCTGACAGGGGTGCCAAACAATGAGCAGTTCTTC. Protein: CASLTGVPNNEQFF.

The chain couples TRBV28 to TRBJ1-1; D is unresolved. There are 13 residues in the CDR3. Germline V gene lookup returns CDR1 MDHEN and CDR2 SYDVKM. V was cut by 5 bases and J by 1 base, with 8 bases left in between. CDR3 coding DNA: TGTGCCAGCAGTCCAGGTCCGAACACTGAAGCTTTCTTT. This codes for CASSPGPNTEAFF. The variable domain in full, with the rest retrieved from reference TRBV28 and TRBJ1-1, is DVKVTQSSRYLVKRTGEKVFLECVQDMDHENMFWYRQDPGLGLRLIYFSYDVKMKEKGDIPEGYSVSREKKERFSLILESASTNQTSMYLCASSPGPNTEAFFGQGTRLTVV.

The chain employs TRBV5-6 and TRBJ1-5, with a weak D call TRBD1 (5 bases). The CDR3 is 14 residues long. The germline V gene encodes CDR1 SGHDT and CDR2 YYEEEE. The V end was cut by 2 bases, the J end by 4 bases, with 10 bases between. The CDR3 is CASSFRSGNQPQHF. The CDR3, as DNA: TGTGCCAGCAGCTTTAGGTCAGGGAATCAGCCCCAGCATTTT.